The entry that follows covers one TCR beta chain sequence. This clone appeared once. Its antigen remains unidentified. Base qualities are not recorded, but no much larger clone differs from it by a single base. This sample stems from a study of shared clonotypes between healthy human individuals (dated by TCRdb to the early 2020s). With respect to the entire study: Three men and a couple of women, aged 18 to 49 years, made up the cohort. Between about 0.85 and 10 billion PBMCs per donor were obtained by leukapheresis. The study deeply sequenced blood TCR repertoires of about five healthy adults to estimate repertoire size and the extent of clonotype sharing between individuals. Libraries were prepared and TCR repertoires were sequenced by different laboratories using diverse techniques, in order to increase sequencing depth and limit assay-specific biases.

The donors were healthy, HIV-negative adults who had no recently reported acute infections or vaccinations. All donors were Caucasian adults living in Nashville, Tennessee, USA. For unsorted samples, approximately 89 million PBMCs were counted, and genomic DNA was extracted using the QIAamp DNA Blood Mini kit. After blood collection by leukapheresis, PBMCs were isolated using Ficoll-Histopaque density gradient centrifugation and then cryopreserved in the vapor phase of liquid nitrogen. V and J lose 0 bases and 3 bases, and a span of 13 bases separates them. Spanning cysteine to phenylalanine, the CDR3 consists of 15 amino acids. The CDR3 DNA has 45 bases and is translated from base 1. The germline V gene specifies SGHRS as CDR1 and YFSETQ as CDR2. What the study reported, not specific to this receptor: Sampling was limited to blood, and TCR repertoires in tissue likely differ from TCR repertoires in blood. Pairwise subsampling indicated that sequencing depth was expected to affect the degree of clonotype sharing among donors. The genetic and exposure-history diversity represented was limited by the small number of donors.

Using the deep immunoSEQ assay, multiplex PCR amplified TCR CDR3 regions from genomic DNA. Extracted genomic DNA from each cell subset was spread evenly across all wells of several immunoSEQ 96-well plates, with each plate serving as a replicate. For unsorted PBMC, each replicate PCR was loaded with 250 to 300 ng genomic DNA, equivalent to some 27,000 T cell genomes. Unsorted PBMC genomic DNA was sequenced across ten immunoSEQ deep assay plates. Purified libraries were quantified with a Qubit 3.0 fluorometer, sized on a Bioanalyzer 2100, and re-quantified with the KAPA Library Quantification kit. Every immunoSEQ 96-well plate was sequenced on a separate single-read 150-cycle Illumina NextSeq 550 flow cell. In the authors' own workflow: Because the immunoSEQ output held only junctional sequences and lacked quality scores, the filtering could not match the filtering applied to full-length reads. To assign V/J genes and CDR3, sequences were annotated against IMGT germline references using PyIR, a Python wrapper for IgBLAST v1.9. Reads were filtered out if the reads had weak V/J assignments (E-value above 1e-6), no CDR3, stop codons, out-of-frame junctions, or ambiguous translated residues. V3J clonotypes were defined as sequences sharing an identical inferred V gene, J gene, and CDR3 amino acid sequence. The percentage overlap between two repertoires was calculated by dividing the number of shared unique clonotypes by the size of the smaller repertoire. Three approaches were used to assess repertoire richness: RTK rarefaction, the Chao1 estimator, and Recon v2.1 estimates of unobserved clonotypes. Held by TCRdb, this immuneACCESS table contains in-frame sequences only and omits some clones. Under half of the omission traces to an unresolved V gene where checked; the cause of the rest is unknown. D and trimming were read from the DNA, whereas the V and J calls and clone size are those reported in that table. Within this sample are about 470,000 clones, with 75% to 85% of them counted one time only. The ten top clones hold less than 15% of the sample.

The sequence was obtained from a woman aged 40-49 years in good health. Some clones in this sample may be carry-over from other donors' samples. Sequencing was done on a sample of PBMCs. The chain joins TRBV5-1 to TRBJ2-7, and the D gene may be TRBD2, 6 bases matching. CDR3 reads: CASSLDPSAGYEQYF. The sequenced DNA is TGCGCCAGCAGCTTGGACCCTAGCGCGGGCTACGAGCAGTACTTC.